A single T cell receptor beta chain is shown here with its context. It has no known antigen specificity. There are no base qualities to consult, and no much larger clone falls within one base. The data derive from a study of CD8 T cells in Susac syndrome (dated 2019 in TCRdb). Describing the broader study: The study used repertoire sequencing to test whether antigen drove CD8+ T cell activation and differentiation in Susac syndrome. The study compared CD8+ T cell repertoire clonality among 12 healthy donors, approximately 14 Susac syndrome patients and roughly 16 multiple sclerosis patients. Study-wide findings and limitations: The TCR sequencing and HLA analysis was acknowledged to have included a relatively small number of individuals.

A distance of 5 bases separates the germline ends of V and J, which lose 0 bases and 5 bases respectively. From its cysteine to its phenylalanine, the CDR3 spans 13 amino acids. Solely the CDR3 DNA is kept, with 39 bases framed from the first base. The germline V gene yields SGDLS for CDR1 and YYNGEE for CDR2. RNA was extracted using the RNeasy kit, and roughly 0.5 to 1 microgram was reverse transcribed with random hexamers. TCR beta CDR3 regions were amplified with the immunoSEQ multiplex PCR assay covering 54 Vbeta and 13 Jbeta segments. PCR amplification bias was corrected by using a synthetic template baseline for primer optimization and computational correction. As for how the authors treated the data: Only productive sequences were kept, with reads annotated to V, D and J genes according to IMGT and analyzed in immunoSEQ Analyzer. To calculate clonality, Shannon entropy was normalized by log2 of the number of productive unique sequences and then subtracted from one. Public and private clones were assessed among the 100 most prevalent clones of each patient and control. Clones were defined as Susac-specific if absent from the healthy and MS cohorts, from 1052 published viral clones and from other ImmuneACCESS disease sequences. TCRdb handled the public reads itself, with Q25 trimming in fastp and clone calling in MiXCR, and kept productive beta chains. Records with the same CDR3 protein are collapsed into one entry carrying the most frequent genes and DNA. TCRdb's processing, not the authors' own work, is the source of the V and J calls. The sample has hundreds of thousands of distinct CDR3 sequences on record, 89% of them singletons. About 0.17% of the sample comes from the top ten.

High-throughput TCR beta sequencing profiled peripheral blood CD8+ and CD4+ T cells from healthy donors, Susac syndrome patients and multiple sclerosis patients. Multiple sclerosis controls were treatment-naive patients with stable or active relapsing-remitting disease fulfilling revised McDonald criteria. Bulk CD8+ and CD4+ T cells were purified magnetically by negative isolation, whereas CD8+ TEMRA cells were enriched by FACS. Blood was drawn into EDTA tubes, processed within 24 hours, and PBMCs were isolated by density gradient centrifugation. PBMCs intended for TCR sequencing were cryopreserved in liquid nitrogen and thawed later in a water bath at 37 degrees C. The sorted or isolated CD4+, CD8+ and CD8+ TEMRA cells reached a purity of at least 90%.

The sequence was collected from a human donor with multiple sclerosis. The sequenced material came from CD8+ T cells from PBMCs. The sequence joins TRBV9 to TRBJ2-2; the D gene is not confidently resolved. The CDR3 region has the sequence CASSVDWTGELFF. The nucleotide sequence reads TGTGCCAGCAGCGTAGATTGGACCGGGGAGCTGTTTTTT.